Listed below are T cell receptor beta chains from one sample, sequenced in a study of molecular identifiers for immune sequencing clone quantification. Via MiXCR, TCRdb re-called the PCR reads, giving one row per CDR3 protein. The data show 490,000 or so distinct CDR3 sequences, 20% to 25% seen once. Sequenced: naive CD8+ T cells from blood, with Jurkat cell RNA spiked in. These receptors were taken from a human donor in good health. Some libraries in this study had Jurkat cell RNA spiked in. CDR3s leave out the opening cysteine and the closing phenylalanine or tryptophan. A D gene is named only where the DNA matches it firmly. Clone size is shown for a subset of rows, as once, few, many or a class of expanded clone.

cdr3_length v_call d_call clone_size cdr3_aa
15 TRBV24-1 . . ATSDSDFRGNSYEQY
10 TRBV12-5 TRBD1 few ASGIDRDGYT
15 TRBV19 . . ASSIDAETGRTGELF
14 TRBV4-2 TRBD1 few ASSPIQQGASEKLF
13 TRBV20-1 TRBD2 many SAASLGLADYEQY
12 TRBV10-2 . few ASSETSRYYEQY
13 TRBV20-1 . . SALDKEVRGQPQH
15 TRBV27 . . ASSLRVGGVATDTQY
9 TRBV30 . . AWSSGEKLF
11 TRBV28 TRBD1 many ASSRGPGDTQY
10 TRBV6-2/TRBV6-3 TRBD1 many ASSYQGVEQF
13 TRBV9 TRBD2 few ASSVSLAGPDTQY
13 TRBV7-9 . . ASSGGHSGANVLT
11 TRBV7-9 . many ASSLGTNYGYT
13 TRBV29-1 TRBD2 few SVRGGGRARVEQF
11 TRBV10-2 . . ASRADLSTDFT
19 TRBV19 TRBD1 few ASSIDSVIRPGGAPTGELF
11 TRBV19 . . ASTPAGLYGYT
13 TRBV29-1 TRBD2 . SAEGTSASSYEQY
14 TRBV4-3 . many ASSQLRDGVNYEQY
15 TRBV4-3 . . ASSQDRTGLTNEKLF
12 TRBV7-9 TRBD2 once ASRSGGQGYEQF
11 TRBV11-2 . many ASSPPGRETQY
13 TRBV20-1 . few SARDWAGEAYEQY
14 TRBV12-3/TRBV12-4 . . ASSQQSFLAYNEQF
16 TRBV5-1 TRBD2 many ASSLALAGGLYTDTQY
11 TRBV7-9 . . ASSPPGRTEAF
11 TRBV6-1 . . ASSFLMTAEQY
14 TRBV7-6 . . ASSLARTGLRTEAF
13 TRBV4-3 . many ASSQDWSGSYEQY
13 TRBV20-1 TRBD2 . SARDLSGRSHEQY
11 TRBV24-1 . many ATSWSGSYEQY
15 TRBV12-3/TRBV12-4 . few ASSLEAISLDTGELF
13 TRBV12-3/TRBV12-4 . many ASSPLGASTDTQY
12 TRBV6-5 . many ASSPEGVSYEQY
14 TRBV28 TRBD1 many ASSPTDRGYQETQY
10 TRBV28 . . ASRFPGLEQY
12 TRBV7-6 TRBD1 few AGSPDRETDTQY
10 TRBV7-9 TRBD1 . ASSFGDSGAF
13 TRBV27 TRBD2 . ASSLNGEREYTQY
12 TRBV7-9 TRBD1 few ASSGTGEGQPQH
11 TRBV19 . . ASSIWGHETQY
13 TRBV28 TRBD1 few ASSESGGDNTEAF
15 TRBV21-1 . many ASSKGPWRESNQPQH
10 TRBV7-9 TRBD1 . ASSQQGADAF
16 TRBV27 TRBD1 few ASSLSAAGQGLNTEAF
15 TRBV2 TRBD1 . ASSGMDVDRGSTEAF
11 TRBV29-1 . many SVRVRPRAEAF
15 TRBV10-3 TRBD2 . AIHTSGGAVSYNEQF
13 TRBV28 TRBD2 few ASSFTGLGMETQY
12 TRBV27 TRBD2 many ASKSTSGAYEQY